The entry below gives a single T cell receptor beta chain sequence along with its context. Germline V gives CDR1 MNHEY, CDR2 SMNVEV (reference sequence). The CDR3 loop spans 13 amino acids. V shed 3 bases and J 5 bases; nucleotides not matched to a gene: 3. Per the authors' pipeline: The authors estimated nucleated cell counts from reference gene primer amplification. TCRdb's table, derived via immunoSEQ multiplex PCR, lists solely in-frame clones and lacks some. V, J and clone size are taken as reported in that table, and D and trimming were inferred from the DNA itself. Among fewer than 450,000 clones listed, approximately 90% were seen once. Participant ages covered about 18 to 89 years across about two dozen US areas. This sample is drawn from a study of blood T cell repertoires in COVID-19. For the study at large: Samples representing acute and convalescent COVID-19 were sourced from the United States, Italy and Spain. The cDNA or gDNA used as material had been derived from T cells, B-cell-depleted T cells, or PBMCs.

The sample comprised PBMCs or T cells enriched from blood (not recorded which). This TCR derives from a woman between 18 and 30 years old who had recovered from COVID-19. The rearrangement links TRBV27 to TRBJ2-5, with 7 bases that match TRBD1. CDR3 in DNA: TGTGCCAGCAGTTTCGGACAGGTGGAGACCCAGTACTTC. Amino acids: CASSFGQVETQYF.